The rows below give T cell receptor beta chains drawn from one sample of a study of blood T cell repertoires in COVID-19. Data came from immunoSEQ multiplex PCR; TCRdb stores just in-frame clones and leaves some out. This table has about 320,000 clones, around 85% appearing once. Sequenced input: PBMCs or T cells enriched from blood (not recorded which). The receptors were gathered from a woman in her 30s who had been exposed to COVID-19. Both conserved end residues are part of each CDR3. The order of the fields is clone size, V gene, D gene, J gene, CDR3 protein, CDR3 DNA. The D gene is left open where the match is weak. The size entry is marked missing in some rows and otherwise reads once, few, many or a size class.

size: -; V: TRBV28; D: -; J: TRBJ1-3; CDR3: CATHDGNTIYF; DNA: TGTGCCACCCATGACGGGAACACCATATATTTT
size: -; V: TRBV7-9; D: TRBD2; J: TRBJ2-1; CDR3: CASSLNPAGGPGEQFF; DNA: TGTGCCAGCAGCTTAAATCCAGCGGGAGGGCCGGGTGAGCAGTTCTTC
size: -; V: TRBV15; D: -; J: TRBJ2-7; CDR3: CATSRGVGASSSGEQYF; DNA: TGTGCCACCAGCAGAGGGGTTGGGGCCTCGTCGTCAGGGGAGCAGTACTTC
size: -; V: TRBV11-3; D: -; J: TRBJ2-5; CDR3: CASSLGAQGETQYF; DNA: TGTGCCAGCAGCTTAGGGGCTCAGGGTGAGACCCAGTACTTC
size: -; V: TRBV15; D: -; J: TRBJ1-5; CDR3: CATSRDGRDGQPQHF; DNA: TGTGCCACCAGCAGAGATGGCAGGGATGGCCAGCCCCAGCATTTT
size: -; V: TRBV6-1; D: TRBD1; J: TRBJ2-7; CDR3: CASSEPDRGREQYF; DNA: TGTGCCAGCAGTGAACCGGACAGGGGGCGCGAGCAGTACTTC
size: -; V: TRBV20-1; D: -; J: TRBJ1-5; CDR3: CSASRGGANSNQPQHF; DNA: TGCAGTGCTAGTCGGGGGGGGGCGAATAGCAATCAGCCCCAGCATTTT
size: -; V: TRBV5-1; D: -; J: TRBJ1-1; CDR3: CASSLGGGGQTEAFF; DNA: TGCGCCAGCAGCTTGGGGGGCGGAGGACAGACTGAAGCTTTCTTT
size: -; V: TRBV6-2/TRBV6-3; D: TRBD2; J: TRBJ2-7; CDR3: CASSFGGGAYEQYF; DNA: TGTGCCAGCAGTTTCGGCGGGGGGGCCTACGAGCAGTACTTC
size: -; V: TRBV28; D: TRBD2; J: TRBJ2-1; CDR3: CASSPGLAGRNEQFF; DNA: TGTGCCAGCAGCCCGGGACTAGCGGGACGCAATGAGCAGTTCTTC
size: -; V: TRBV5-1; D: TRBD2; J: TRBJ2-1; CDR3: CASSYPSGVYNEQFF; DNA: TGCGCCAGCAGCTACCCTAGCGGGGTCTACAATGAGCAGTTCTTC
size: once; V: TRBV29-1; D: TRBD1; J: TRBJ1-1; CDR3: CSVGTGGTEAFF; DNA: TGCAGCGTAGGCACAGGGGGTACTGAAGCTTTCTTT
size: -; V: TRBV27; D: TRBD1; J: TRBJ1-6; CDR3: CASSLAGTVGSPLHF; DNA: TGTGCCAGCAGTTTAGCCGGGACAGTGGGTTCACCCCTCCACTTT
size: -; V: TRBV5-1; D: -; J: TRBJ1-2; CDR3: CASSLTANYGYTF; DNA: TGCGCCAGCAGCTTGACAGCCAACTATGGCTACACCTTC
size: -; V: TRBV6-5; D: TRBD1; J: TRBJ2-1; CDR3: CASSSGQGTYNEQFF; DNA: TGTGCCAGCAGTTCCGGACAGGGAACCTACAATGAGCAGTTCTTC
size: -; V: TRBV28; D: TRBD1; J: TRBJ2-3; CDR3: CASRSGGSVGQGRTDTQYF; DNA: TGTGCCAGCAGGAGTGGCGGGAGCGTGGGACAGGGGCGCACAGATACGCAGTATTTT
size: -; V: TRBV19; D: TRBD1; J: TRBJ2-7; CDR3: CASQKQGTLDEQYF; DNA: TGTGCCAGCCAAAAACAGGGGACGTTGGACGAGCAGTACTTC
size: -; V: TRBV6-5; D: -; J: TRBJ1-3; CDR3: CASMPRRGGGNTIYF; DNA: TGTGCCAGCATGCCAAGAAGGGGCGGTGGAAACACCATATATTTT
size: -; V: TRBV12-5; D: TRBD1; J: TRBJ1-1; CDR3: CASGQTGNEAFF; DNA: TGTGCTAGTGGCCAGACAGGGAATGAAGCTTTCTTT
size: many; V: TRBV12-5; D: -; J: TRBJ1-2; CDR3: CASGLGTLYGYTF; DNA: TGTGCTAGTGGTTTGGGTACCCTCTACGGCTACACCTTC
size: -; V: TRBV9; D: TRBD2; J: TRBJ2-3; CDR3: CASSVGLAGGTDTQYF; DNA: TGTGCCAGCAGCGTTGGACTAGCGGGGGGCACAGATACGCAGTATTTT
size: few; V: TRBV5-8; D: -; J: TRBJ1-1; CDR3: CASRQLDTEAFF; DNA: TGTGCCAGCAGACAGCTTGACACTGAAGCTTTCTTT
size: -; V: TRBV10-2; D: TRBD1; J: TRBJ1-5; CDR3: CASRAGTGGNQPQHF; DNA: TGCGCCAGCAGGGCCGGGACAGGGGGGAATCAGCCCCAGCATTTT
size: few; V: TRBV2; D: -; J: TRBJ1-1; CDR3: CASSGGDLLNTEAFF; DNA: TGTGCCAGCAGTGGGGGAGACCTTCTGAACACTGAAGCTTTCTTT
size: -; V: TRBV7-3; D: -; J: TRBJ2-5; CDR3: CASSLSSRAGQETQYF; DNA: TGTGCCAGCAGCTTATCAAGTAGGGCGGGGCAAGAGACCCAGTACTTC
size: -; V: TRBV9; D: TRBD1; J: TRBJ1-1; CDR3: CASSVTDRGLGTEAFF; DNA: TGTGCCAGCAGCGTGACGGACAGGGGGCTCGGAACTGAAGCTTTCTTT
size: -; V: TRBV28; D: TRBD2; J: TRBJ2-1; CDR3: CASSLPSGFYNEQFF; DNA: TGTGCCAGCAGTTTACCTAGCGGGTTCTACAATGAGCAGTTCTTC
size: -; V: TRBV7-2; D: -; J: TRBJ1-1; CDR3: CASSPRGGVGTEAFF; DNA: TGTGCCAGCAGCCCCCGGGGGGGGGTGGGCACTGAAGCTTTCTTT
size: many; V: TRBV27; D: TRBD1; J: TRBJ1-5; CDR3: CASSGQGPYQPQHF; DNA: TGTGCCAGCAGTGGACAGGGACCATATCAGCCCCAGCATTTT
size: -; V: TRBV3-1/TRBV3-2; D: -; J: TRBJ1-3; CDR3: CASSQDRSPGNTIYF; DNA: TGTGCCAGCAGCCAAGATCGGAGTCCTGGAAACACCATATATTTT
size: -; V: TRBV18; D: -; J: TRBJ2-1; CDR3: CASSPRGRGNRDEQFF; DNA: TGTGCCAGCTCACCACGGGGTCGAGGGAATCGGGATGAGCAGTTCTTC
size: once; V: TRBV5-4; D: -; J: TRBJ2-3; CDR3: CASSLEQSTDTQYF; DNA: TGTGCCAGCAGCTTGGAGCAAAGCACAGATACGCAGTATTTT
size: -; V: TRBV19; D: TRBD1; J: TRBJ1-6; CDR3: CASSIEGQGARSPLHF; DNA: TGTGCCAGTAGTATCGAGGGACAGGGGGCAAGGTCACCCCTCCACTTT
size: -; V: TRBV7-8; D: TRBD1; J: TRBJ1-1; CDR3: CASSLARTGGFGAFF; DNA: TGTGCCAGCAGCTTGGCTAGGACAGGGGGTTTTGGAGCTTTCTTT
size: -; V: TRBV6-5; D: -; J: TRBJ2-4; CDR3: CASSSSEAENIQYF; DNA: TGTGCCAGCAGTTCTAGCGAAGCGGAGAACATTCAGTACTTC
size: -; V: TRBV7-2; D: -; J: TRBJ2-7; CDR3: CASSLWGGASTEQYF; DNA: TGTGCCAGCAGCTTATGGGGGGGGGCCTCCACGGAGCAGTACTTC
size: -; V: TRBV9; D: TRBD1; J: TRBJ1-1; CDR3: CASSKTGGAAEAFF; DNA: TGTGCCAGCAGCAAAACAGGGGGCGCGGCTGAAGCTTTCTTT
size: -; V: TRBV6-1; D: TRBD1; J: TRBJ2-1; CDR3: CASSEWQGAVDEQFF; DNA: TGTGCCAGCAGTGAATGGCAGGGGGCGGTCGATGAGCAGTTCTTC
size: -; V: TRBV7-8; D: TRBD1; J: TRBJ1-2; CDR3: CASSRGTGEGNYGYTF; DNA: TGTGCCAGCAGCCGAGGGACAGGGGAGGGTAACTATGGCTACACCTTC
size: -; V: TRBV28; D: TRBD1; J: TRBJ1-2; CDR3: CASSRSRTGGADGYTF; DNA: TGTGCCAGCAGTAGGAGTAGGACAGGGGGCGCGGATGGCTACACCTTC
size: -; V: TRBV5-4; D: TRBD2; J: TRBJ2-7; CDR3: CASRHTSDSYEQYF; DNA: TGTGCCAGCAGGCACACTAGCGACTCCTACGAGCAGTACTTC